These 20 T cell receptor beta chains share one sample of origin, sequenced in a study of blood T cell repertoires in COVID-19. Sequenced by immunoSEQ multiplex PCR; TCRdb stores in-frame clones only, minus some. The data contain around 170,000 clones, over 75% of them seen just once; the ten biggest clones take up roughly 9%. Input material: PBMCs or T cells enriched from blood (not recorded which). All receptors come from a woman aged 18-29 years who had recovered from COVID-19.

This chain links TRBV5-4 with TRBJ1-1; 8 bases agree with TRBD1. The CDR3 contains 16 residues. V lost 5 bases to trimming and J lost 4 bases; unmatched junction nucleotides: 13. Germline CDR1 SGHNT, CDR2 YYREEE (reference sequence). CDR3 coding DNA: TGTGCCAGCAGGCGAGACCCAGGGGGCGAGGGCACTGAAGCTTTCTTT. Protein product: CASRRDPGGEGTEAFF.

The gene calls are TRBV28 and TRBJ2-1; 12 bases are a match to TRBD2. This CDR3 contains 17 residues. Unmatched junction bases numbered 10, after V lost 6 bases and J lost 4 bases. The germline gives CDR1 MDHEN, CDR2 SYDVKM. The CDR3 bases are TGTGCCAGCAGGCCTCGGACTAGCGGGGACCGGTACAATGAGCAGTTCTTC. Translation: CASRPRTSGDRYNEQFF.

V and J are TRBV7-9 and TRBJ1-1; D call uncertain. In germline, CDR1 is SEHNR, CDR2 FQNEAQ (reference sequence). Trimming left V 0 bases short and J 1 base short, with 9 bases between. This CDR3 is built from 15 residues. The CDR3 DNA reads TGTGCCAGCAGCTTAGCGACGGCAGGGAACACTGAAGCTTTCTTT. Protein product: CASSLATAGNTEAFF.

J is TRBJ1-5 and V is TRBV5-4; TRBD1 matches at 8 bases. J lost 2 bases, V lost 3 bases, and 4 bases had no gene match. The CDR3 extends over 15 amino acids. The germline V gene has CDR1 SGHNT and CDR2 YYREEE (reference sequence). The CDR3 sequence: CASSWGGQGNQPQHF. The CDR3 DNA follows: TGTGCCAGCAGCTGGGGGGGACAGGGCAATCAGCCCCAGCATTTT.

The rearrangement links TRBV28 to TRBJ1-2; 7 bases fit TRBD1. This CDR3 has 12 amino acids. The germline gives CDR1 MDHEN, CDR2 SYDVKM. Unmatched junction bases numbered 1, after V lost 7 bases and J lost 2 bases. The CDR3 DNA reads TGTGCCAGCACAGGGGGGAACTATGGCTACACCTTC. Its translation is CASTGGNYGYTF.

The V gene is TRBV6-5, the J gene TRBJ2-2, with TRBD1 matching over 7 bases. Germline values: CDR1 MNHEY, CDR2 SVGAGI. CDR3 length: 15 residues. Unmatched junction bases numbered 3, after V lost 0 bases and J lost 5 bases. The CDR3 DNA reads TGTGCCAGCAGTTACTCAGGGGGCATTACCGGGGAGCTGTTTTTT. Its protein product is CASSYSGGITGELFF.

The chain uses TRBV27 and TRBJ1-2; TRBD1 matches at 8 bases. Germline V lookup: CDR1 MNHEY, CDR2 SMNVEV (reference sequence). The CDR3 has 14 amino acids. Trimming at V came to 3 bases and at J to 9 bases, leaving 9 bases not matched to a gene. CDR3 protein: CASSFGPGQGSYTF. CDR3 sequence (DNA): TGTGCCAGCAGTTTTGGCCCCGGACAGGGAAGCTACACCTTC.

V gene TRBV27 combines with J gene TRBJ2-1; D is perhaps TRBD2 (6 bases). Between the trimmed V and J ends, which lost 6 bases and 9 bases, there was a span of 21 bases. The CDR3 sequence is 15 residues long. Germline-derived CDR1 and CDR2 are MNHEY and SMNVEV (reference sequence). Written as DNA, the CDR3 is TGTGCCAGCAGGCCCCGGAGGGTGGAGGGTAGTGAGCAGTTCTTC. Its protein is CASRPRRVEGSEQFF.

The V and J genes are TRBV28 and TRBJ2-3, with 15 bases identical to TRBD2. CDR1 is MDHEN, CDR2 SYDVKM, per germline. Trimming removed 6 bases from V and 4 bases from J; junction bases left unmatched: 5. The CDR3 has 16 residues. This CDR3 reads CASSRGLAGGPDTQYF. The CDR3 DNA is TGTGCCAGCAGCCGGGGACTAGCGGGGGGACCAGATACGCAGTATTTT. The full variable domain, in which reference TRBV28 and TRBJ2-3 provide the parts outside the CDR3, is DVKVTQSSRYLVKRTGEKVFLECVQDMDHENMFWYRQDPGLGLRLIYFSYDVKMKEKGDIPEGYSVSREKKERFSLILESASTNQTSMYLCASSRGLAGGPDTQYFGPGTRLTVL.

This CDR3 reads CASSALGLNSGNTIYF. CDR3 in DNA: TGTGCCAGCAGTGCCCTAGGCCTAAACTCTGGAAACACCATATATTTT. The rearrangement joins TRBV6-1 to TRBJ1-3; no definite D call. The CDR3 covers 16 residues. V lost 4 bases to trimming and J lost 0 bases, with 13 bases between them. Germline CDR1 and CDR2: MNHNS and SASEGT.

V gene TRBV9 combines with J gene TRBJ1-1, with TRBD1 as a possible D gene (6 bases). The germline gives CDR1 SGDLS, CDR2 YYNGEE. The ends were cut back, 0 bases at V and 5 bases at J, with 8 bases in the middle. The CDR3 has 13 amino acids. CDR3 sequence: CASSVGTATEAFF. The CDR3 DNA is TGTGCCAGCAGCGTAGGGACAGCTACTGAAGCTTTCTTT. The full variable domain, completed using reference TRBV9 and TRBJ1-1, is DSGVTQTPKHLITATGQRVTLRCSPRSGDLSVYWYQQSLDQGLQFLIQYYNGEERAKGNILERFSAQQFPDLHSELNLSSLELGDSALYFCASSVGTATEAFFGQGTRLTVV.

V usage is TRBV5-4 and J usage is TRBJ2-1, with D perhaps matching TRBD1 (6 bases). The CDR3 runs to 16 residues. Deletions cut 4 bases from V and 0 bases from J, with 14 bases between. Germline V CDR1 and CDR2: SGHNT, YYREEE (reference sequence). In nucleotides, the CDR3 is TGTGCCAGCAGCCCTCGAAAGGGGGACTCCTACAATGAGCAGTTCTTC. Translation gives CASSPRKGDSYNEQFF.

The chain links TRBV2 to TRBJ1-5, with D perhaps matching TRBD1 (6 bases). CDR1 and CDR2 (germline): SNHLY, FYNNEI. Trimming took 8 bases from V and 5 from J, leaving 13 bases between them. This CDR3 contains 13 residues. CDR3 nucleotides: TGTGCCAGCGCAGGGGAAGCGGATCAGCCCCAGCATTTT. It encodes CASAGEADQPQHF. The full variable domain, completed using reference TRBV2 and TRBJ1-5, is EPEVTQTPSHQVTQMGQEVILRCVPISNHLYFYWYRQILGQKVEFLVSFYNNEISEKSEIFDDQFSVERPDGSNFTLKIRSTKLEDSAMYFCASAGEADQPQHFGDGTRLSIL.

The chain uses TRBV28 and TRBJ2-7; D is undetermined. The V gene lost 0 bases and the J gene lost 4 bases, with 4 bases spanning the gap. In germline, CDR1 is MDHEN, CDR2 SYDVKM. The CDR3 has 12 residues. CDR3 nucleotides: TGTGCCAGCAGTTTATGGGCATACGAGCAGTACTTC. Residues: CASSLWAYEQYF. The whole variable domain, remainder taken from reference TRBV28 and TRBJ2-7, is DVKVTQSSRYLVKRTGEKVFLECVQDMDHENMFWYRQDPGLGLRLIYFSYDVKMKEKGDIPEGYSVSREKKERFSLILESASTNQTSMYLCASSLWAYEQYFGPGTRLTVT.

This sequence joins TRBV7-8 and TRBJ2-3; 10 bases are a match to TRBD2. CDR3 length equals 18 residues. V lost 0 bases and J lost 5; bases outside the gene matches: 11. Per the germline V gene, CDR1 is SGHVS and CDR2 is FQNEAQ. Written as DNA, the CDR3 is TGTGCCAGCAGCTTAGCGAGGGTCGGGCTAGCGGGGGAAGATACGCAGTATTTT. As protein: CASSLARVGLAGEDTQYF.

The chain uses TRBV4-1 and TRBJ2-7; 9 nucleotides match TRBD2. From germline, CDR1 is MGHRA and CDR2 YSYEKL. V gave up 5 bases and J gave up 4 bases; unmatched junction bases: 3. The length of the CDR3 is 13 residues. The CDR3 loop reads CASSMTSGYEQYF. CDR3 coding DNA: TGCGCCAGCAGCATGACTAGCGGATACGAGCAGTACTTC.

The chain is built from TRBV10-3 and TRBJ1-2; 7 bases match TRBD1. The V gene end was trimmed by 4 bases and the J gene end by 6 bases; junction bases not matched to a gene: 8. Germline CDR1 ENHRY, CDR2 SYGVKD. The CDR3 extends over 14 amino acids. This chain's CDR3 is CAISVGTGANGYTF. The CDR3 DNA follows: TGTGCCATCAGTGTGGGAACAGGGGCGAATGGCTACACCTTC.

The chain has TRBV30 and TRBJ2-1; 9 bases align to TRBD2. V trimming: 0 bases; J trimming: 4 bases; junction bases outside the gene matches: 4. The CDR3 is 15 amino acids. Germline lookup yields CDR1 GTSNPN and CDR2 SVGIG (reference sequence). The CDR3 region is CAWSVMREGYNEQFF. The DNA for the CDR3 is TGTGCCTGGAGTGTGATGCGGGAGGGGTACAATGAGCAGTTCTTC. Looking up the rest from reference TRBV30 and TRBJ2-1 gives the full variable domain: SQTIHQWPATLVQPVGSPLSLECTVEGTSNPNLYWYRQAAGRGLQLLFYSVGIGQISSEVPQNLSASRPQDRQFILSSKKLLLSDSGFYLCAWSVMREGYNEQFFGPGTRLTVL.

The chain couples TRBV5-1 to TRBJ2-7, with D maybe TRBD2 (7 bases). Trimming stripped 0 bases from V and 0 bases from J, with 13 bases between. Germline V gene sequence: CDR1 SGHRS, CDR2 YFSETQ. The CDR3 has 16 amino acids. The CDR3 DNA reads as TGCGCCAGCAGCTTGGATTCGGGGGGCGACTCCTACGAGCAGTACTTC. Its translation: CASSLDSGGDSYEQYF.

J is TRBJ2-5 and V is TRBV11-2, with D tentatively TRBD1 (5 bases). The CDR3 totals 16 residues. Per the germline V gene, CDR1 is SGHAT and CDR2 is FQNNGV. Trimming took 5 bases from V and 5 from J, leaving 21 bases between them. The CDR3, as DNA: TGTGCCAGCAGCCAACTTCAGGGATCGGGTTGGGAGACCCAGTACTTC. Amino acid sequence: CASSQLQGSGWETQYF.